This TCR beta chain was found in a study of T cells expressing NK-cell markers. Study-wide context: It was sorted CD3+CD56+NKG2C+, CD3+CD56+NKG2C- and CD3+CD56-NKG2C+ T cells that supplied the TCR beta repertoires. The study's findings and limits: NKG2C+ dominant clonotype frequencies in 6 or 7 donors were roughly 1.0-7.0% of CD8+ T cells.

The CDR3 spans 15 residues. With regard to this clonotype: As yet, its antigen is unknown.

UMIs accompanied the 5'RACE template switching by which TCR beta cDNA was made. TCRdb reprocessed the 5' RACE reads and keeps a single row for each CDR3 protein, giving no DNA. Its listing shows about 260,000 distinct CDR3 sequences. The chain couples TRBV12-3 or TRBV12-4 to TRBJ2-5. Sequenced sample: blood T cells: a sorted CD56 or NKG2C T cell subset, CD4+ or CD8+ T cells, or bulk PBMC T cells (not recorded which). The TCR comes from a man in his late teens or twenties in good health. Here the CDR3 reads CASSLRRNYQETQYF.